The table lists the clone carrying this T cell receptor beta chain with a few counts. What it binds is unknown. The sample comes from a study of post-analysis software for immune sequencing data. The study's findings and limits: The study found significantly lower normalized Chao1 diversity in multiple sclerosis patients than in controls. Patients had higher frequencies than controls of roughly five TRBV segments, including TRBV5-6, TRBV5-1 and TRBV20-1.

The ends lost 0 bases at V and 3 bases at J; junction bases unmatched: 5. This CDR3 spans 16 amino acids. Germline loops: CDR1 MGHRA, CDR2 YSYEKL. Unique molecular identifiers tagged the TCR beta cDNA libraries. TCRdb called the PCR reads again in MiXCR, with one record for every CDR3 protein. The data contain 750,000 to 900,000 distinct CDR3 sequences, about half of them singletons. The receptor's source is a girl aged 10 to 17 with multiple sclerosis. This rearrangement joins TRBV4-1 to TRBJ2-1; 7 bases are shared with TRBD2. The sequencing sample was made of blood. The CDR3 DNA follows: TGCGCCAGCAGCCAAGAGCGGGAGCCCCACTACAATGAGCAGTTCTTC. Protein: CASSQEREPHYNEQFF.